The clone carrying this TCR beta chain was seen more than once but under ten times. Donors showed nominal health when sampled, although they likely had unrecorded immune exposures. This sample stems from a study of cytomegalovirus exposure and HLA in healthy donors. Researchers ran the PCR with 60 Vbeta and 13 Jbeta primers. Measured with immunoSEQ multiplex PCR; TCRdb has only the in-frame clones, and not every one. This sample has 170,000 or so clones, with 80% found just once. V dropped 0 bases and J dropped 2; count of bases not matched to a gene: 3. The V gene's germline CDR1 is ENHRY and CDR2 SYGVKD. The CDR3 sequence is 16 residues long.

This clonotype was sampled from a boy aged 5-17 years in good health and CMV-seronegative. The specimen sequenced was PBMCs. The chain couples TRBV10-3 to TRBJ2-3, with 9 bases matching TRBD1. The DNA for the CDR3 is TGTGCCATCAGTGAGTCGACAGGGGGGAACACAGATACGCAGTATTTT. This translates into CAISESTGGNTDTQYF.